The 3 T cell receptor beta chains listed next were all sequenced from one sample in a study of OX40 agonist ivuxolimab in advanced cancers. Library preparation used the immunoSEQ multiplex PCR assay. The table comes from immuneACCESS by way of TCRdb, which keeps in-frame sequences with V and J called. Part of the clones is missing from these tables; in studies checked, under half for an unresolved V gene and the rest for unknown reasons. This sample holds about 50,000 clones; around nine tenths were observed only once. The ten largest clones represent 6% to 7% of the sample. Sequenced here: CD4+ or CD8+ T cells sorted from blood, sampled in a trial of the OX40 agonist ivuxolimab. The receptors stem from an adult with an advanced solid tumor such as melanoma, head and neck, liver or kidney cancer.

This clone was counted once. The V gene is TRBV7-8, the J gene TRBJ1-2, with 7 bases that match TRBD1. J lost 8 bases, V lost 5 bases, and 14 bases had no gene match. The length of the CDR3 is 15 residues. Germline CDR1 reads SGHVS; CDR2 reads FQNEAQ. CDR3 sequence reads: CASSIWTGGYEGYTF. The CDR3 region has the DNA TGTGCCAGCAGCATATGGACAGGAGGATACGAAGGCTACACCTTC.

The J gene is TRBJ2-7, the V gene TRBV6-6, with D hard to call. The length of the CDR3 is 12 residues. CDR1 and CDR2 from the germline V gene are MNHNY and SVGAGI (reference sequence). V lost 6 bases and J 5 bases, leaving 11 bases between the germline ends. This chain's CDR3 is CASSPLGNEQYF. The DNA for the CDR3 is TGTGCCAGCAGCCCATTAGGGAACGAGCAGTACTTC.

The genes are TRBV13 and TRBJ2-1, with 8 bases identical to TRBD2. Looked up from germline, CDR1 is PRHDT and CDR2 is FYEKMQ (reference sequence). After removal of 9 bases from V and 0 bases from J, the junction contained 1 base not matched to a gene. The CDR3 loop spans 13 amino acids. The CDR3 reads CASSGNSYNEQFF. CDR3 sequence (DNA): TGTGCCAGTAGCGGGAACTCCTACAATGAGCAGTTCTTC. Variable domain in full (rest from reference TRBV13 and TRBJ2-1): AAGVIQSPRHLIKEKRETATLKCYPIPRHDTVYWYQQGPGQDPQFLISFYEKMQSDKGSIPDRFSAQQFSDYHSELNMSSLELGDSALYFCASSGNSYNEQFFGPGTRLTVL.